The 12 T cell receptor beta chains reported below all come from one sample, sequenced in a study of Ad26.COV2.S vaccination and SARS-CoV-2 variants. Stated treatment: 15 to 20 received Ad26.COV2.S at low or high dose, single or two shots; about 5 received placebo; per-sample allocation not given. Sampling happened 63 days after the first vaccine or placebo injection. Clones were sequenced by immunoSEQ multiplex PCR, and TCRdb holds only the in-frame ones, with some missing. The repertoire has fewer than 400,000 clones, around 85% of them found once; the top ten carry about 3.6%. This sample comprised peripheral blood, obtained in a trial of Ad26.COV2.S vaccine versus placebo. The origin of the receptors is a person aged 18 to 65 who received the Ad26.COV2.S COVID-19 vaccine or a placebo.

The CDR3 is CASSRGVPTGIYGYTF. The CDR3 nucleotides read TGTGCCAGCAGCCGAGGGGTCCCGACAGGGATCTATGGCTACACCTTC. The chain uses TRBV14 and TRBJ1-2, with 7 bases that match TRBD1. The V gene end was trimmed by 4 bases and the J gene end by 4 bases; junction bases not matched to a gene: 12. This CDR3 comprises 16 residues. The germline V gene encodes CDR1 SGHDN and CDR2 FVKESK.

Only a few counts were recorded for this clone. This chain joins TRBV3-1 (or the pseudogene TRBV3-2) and TRBJ2-7; 10 bases line up with TRBD1. This CDR3 has 17 amino acids. J gave up 2 bases and V 4 bases, and 11 bases lay outside the gene matches. From germline, CDR1 is LGHDT and CDR2 YNNKEL (reference sequence). CDR3 DNA sequence: TGTGCCAGCAGCCCAGGTTTCGGAGGGACAGGGGCCTACGAGCAGTACTTC. It encodes CASSPGFGGTGAYEQYF.

Regarding this clone: Additional DNA sequences in this sample encode the identical CDR3. V gene TRBV3-1 (or the pseudogene TRBV3-2) combines with J gene TRBJ1-1; D call uncertain. Trimming cost V 4 bases and J 5 bases, with 5 bases left between them. CDR1 and CDR2 from the germline V gene are LGHDT and YNNKEL (reference sequence). The CDR3 is made up of 11 amino acids. The CDR3, as DNA: TGTGCCAGCAGCCGGGGAACTGAAGCTTTCTTT. Translation: CASSRGTEAFF.

The rearrangement links TRBV27 to TRBJ2-1; D is perhaps TRBD1 (6 bases). The CDR3 spans 14 residues. V lost 5 bases to trimming and J lost 7 bases, with 15 bases between them. From germline, CDR1 is MNHEY and CDR2 SMNVEV (reference sequence). CDR3 sequence reads: CASSTPDRTNEQFF. The CDR3 DNA follows: TGTGCCAGCAGTACGCCCGACAGGACAAATGAGCAGTTCTTC.

The chain joins TRBV19 to TRBJ2-2; TRBD1 is a possible D gene (5 bases). Trimming left V 10 bases short and J 2 bases short, with 17 bases between. CDR3 length: 15 residues. Germline V gives CDR1 LNHDA, CDR2 SQIVND (reference sequence). The CDR3 DNA follows: TGTGCCACCACCTCGTCCCAGGGAAACACCGGGGAGCTGTTTTTT. It yields the protein CATTSSQGNTGELFF.

The V call is TRBV2, the J call TRBJ1-5, with a possible D match to TRBD1 (5 bases). The V and J ends lost 2 bases and 1 base respectively, with 18 bases between them. Germline V gene data show CDR1 as SNHLY and CDR2 as FYNNEI. The CDR3 totals 18 residues. The CDR3: CASSELKGLSRSNQPQHF. In DNA, the CDR3 is TGTGCCAGCAGTGAATTAAAGGGGCTAAGTCGGAGCAATCAGCCCCAGCATTTT.

This chain uses TRBV5-1 with TRBJ2-1; D is unclear. There are 15 residues in the CDR3. CDR1 and CDR2 (germline): SGHRS, YFSETQ. The V gene lost 4 bases and the J gene lost 6 bases, with 17 bases spanning the gap. The DNA of the CDR3 is TGCGCCAGCAGCCCCGGACCCGAGGTCATCAATGAGCAGTTCTTC. Its translation: CASSPGPEVINEQFF.

This chain links TRBV7-8 with TRBJ2-1; D call uncertain. Germline assignment: CDR1 SGHVS and CDR2 FQNEAQ. There are 13 residues in the CDR3. Trimming took off 0 bases at V and 7 bases at J, with 7 bases between the two ends. In DNA form, the CDR3 reads TGTGCCAGCAGCTTAGCGCGTCTGAATGAGCAGTTCTTC. It is translated as CASSLARLNEQFF.

The chain carries TRBV5-1 and TRBJ2-5; 10 bases are a match to TRBD1. V lost 2 bases to trimming and J lost 2 bases; unmatched junction nucleotides: 12. The CDR3 contains 18 residues. Germline V gene sequence: CDR1 SGHRS, CDR2 YFSETQ. Written as DNA, the CDR3 is TGCGCCAGCAGCTTTCGATTTGCCGGGACAGGGGTACAAGAGACCCAGTACTTC. This codes for CASSFRFAGTGVQETQYF.

The chain employs TRBV7-9 and TRBJ1-1, with TRBD1 as a possible D gene (6 bases). V lost 1 base and J 0 bases, leaving 9 bases between the germline ends. The CDR3 extends over 15 amino acids. Germline CDR1 reads SEHNR; CDR2 reads FQNEAQ (reference sequence). CDR3 loop: CASSLGGTMNTEAFF. The CDR3 nucleotides read TGTGCCAGCAGCTTAGGGGGGACAATGAACACTGAAGCTTTCTTT.

Here the CDR3 DNA reads TGTGCCAGCAGCCAAGATCTTGCGCGGGGGGCCACGGAAAAAGTCTACGAGCAGTACTTC. Its translation is CASSQDLARGATEKVYEQYF. V is TRBV4-2 and J is TRBJ2-7; TRBD2 matches at 8 bases. The CDR3 is 20 amino acids. Germline V gene sequence: CDR1 LGHNA, CDR2 YNFKEQ. The V gene end was trimmed by 0 bases and the J gene end by 3 bases; junction bases not matched to a gene: 19.

V usage is TRBV7-9 and J usage is TRBJ1-1, with D unclear. Trimming shortened V by 1 base and J by 3 bases, and 9 bases separated the two germline ends. The CDR3 has 14 residues. In germline, CDR1 is SEHNR, CDR2 FQNEAQ (reference sequence). This CDR3 is CASSLEAGYTEAFF. For the CDR3, the DNA is TGTGCCAGCAGCTTAGAGGCGGGGTACACTGAAGCTTTCTTT.